What follows are 32 T cell receptor beta chains derived from one specimen sequenced in a study of T cell changes during pregnancy in multiple sclerosis (dated by TCRdb to the late 2010s). The library was obtained by the immunoSEQ multiplex PCR assay. TCRdb limited this immuneACCESS table to in-frame rearrangements with V and J called. A share of clones is missing; checked studies link under half to unresolved V genes, and the rest is unexplained. In all, the sample holds about 120,000 clones, and roughly 92% of those were seen once. The ten largest clones represent 6.2% of the sample. Here the sequenced sample was peripheral blood, taken before pregnancy. These receptors were obtained from a female donor with multiple sclerosis, enrolled in a pregnancy study.

This chain uses TRBV28 with TRBJ2-2; 9 nucleotides line up with TRBD2. The CDR3 consists of 15 residues. J lost 5 bases, V lost 2 bases, and 3 bases had no gene match. The germline V gene has CDR1 MDHEN and CDR2 SYDVKM. The CDR3 here is CASSLAGGPTGELFF. Here the CDR3 DNA reads TGTGCCAGCAGTTTAGCGGGAGGGCCGACCGGGGAGCTGTTTTTT.

This chain joins TRBV5-1 and TRBJ2-7; no clear D. Germline V gene data show CDR1 as SGHRS and CDR2 as YFSETQ. The CDR3 runs 14 residues. The V and J ends lost 0 bases and 2 bases respectively, with 9 bases between them. The CDR3 bases are TGCGCCAGCAGCTTGGACAGTCCTCCCTACGAGCAGTACTTC. This gives the protein CASSLDSPPYEQYF.

The count of this clone is one. Distinct nucleotide sequences in the sample also encode this CDR3. V gene TRBV18 combines with J gene TRBJ1-1, with 9 bases lining up with TRBD1. CDR3 size: 14 residues. J was trimmed by 2 bases and V by 3 bases; bases with no gene match: 1. Germline V lookup: CDR1 KGHSH, CDR2 LQKENI. The DNA of the CDR3 is TGTGCCAGCTCACCGGGACAGGGAAACACTGAAGCTTTCTTT. Amino acids: CASSPGQGNTEAFF.

On this clone: A read error may account for a junction end that differs from germline. The rearrangement joins TRBV6-1 to TRBJ1-1; D is unclear. Germline V gene lookup returns CDR1 MNHNS and CDR2 SASEGT. The CDR3 runs to 13 residues. The DNA for the CDR3 is TGTGCCATCAGTGAGGTCGGAGGGACTGAAGCTTTCTTT. Its translation: CAISEVGGTEAFF.

This rearrangement joins TRBV6-1 to TRBJ2-5, with D maybe TRBD2 (5 bases). This CDR3 has 14 residues. V was shortened by 0 bases and J by 0 bases, with 5 bases between the two germline ends. From germline, CDR1 is MNHNS and CDR2 SASEGT. The CDR3, as DNA: TGTGCCAGCAGTGAAGCGACTAACCAAGAGACCCAGTACTTC. This gives the protein CASSEATNQETQYF.

The chain links TRBV11-2 to TRBJ1-4; 8 bases line up with TRBD1. Germline CDR1 SGHAT, CDR2 FQNNGV. The J segment lost 8 bases and the V segment lost 1 base, leaving 3 bases of the junction unmatched. The CDR3 sequence is 14 residues long. This CDR3 is CASSLGAGGEKLFF. DNA for the CDR3: TGTGCCAGCAGCTTAGGCGCAGGGGGCGAAAAACTGTTTTTT.

This rearrangement joins TRBV15 to TRBJ2-7; perhaps TRBD1 as D (6 bases). Germline loops: CDR1 LNHNV, CDR2 YYDKDF (reference sequence). The germline V and J ends were trimmed by 5 bases and 0 bases, with 11 bases remaining between them. The CDR3 has 14 residues. Here the CDR3 reads CATSWGPSSYEQYF. The DNA for the CDR3 is TGTGCCACCAGCTGGGGGCCTAGCTCCTACGAGCAGTACTTC. Supplemented by reference TRBV15 and TRBJ2-7, the full variable domain reads DAMVIQNPRYQVTQFGKPVTLSCSQTLNHNVMYWYQQKSSQAPKLLFHYYDKDFNNEADTPDNFQSRRPNTSFCFLDIRSPGLGDTAMYLCATSWGPSSYEQYFGPGTRLTVT.

This chain links TRBV30 with TRBJ1-1; no clear D gene. The CDR3 has 12 amino acids. Trimming shortened V by 0 bases and J by 10 bases, and 12 bases separated the two germline ends. Germline V gene sequence: CDR1 GTSNPN, CDR2 SVGIG (reference sequence). The CDR3 DNA is TGTGCCTGGAGTGTAGTGGAGGTGAGAGCTTTCTTT. Its protein product is CAWSVVEVRAFF.

In nucleotides, the CDR3 is TGTGCCACCAGCAGACAGGGGGCAAGTAGCTACACCTTC. This translates into CATSRQGASSYTF. This sequence joins TRBV15 and TRBJ1-2, with TRBD1 matching over 8 bases. The CDR3 has 13 amino acids. V lost 2 bases and J lost 9; bases outside the gene matches: 5. Germline values: CDR1 LNHNV, CDR2 YYDKDF (reference sequence).

The chain carries TRBV7-9 and TRBJ1-1, with TRBD1 identical over 11 bases. This CDR3 has 14 residues. Germline V gene lookup returns CDR1 SEHNR and CDR2 FQNEAQ (reference sequence). V lost 5 bases to trimming and J lost 12 bases; unmatched junction nucleotides: 11. CDR3 nucleotides: TGTGCCAGCAGCAACGCCGGGACAGGGGGAAAAACTTTCTTT. Encoded protein: CASSNAGTGGKTFF.

Only one count was recorded for this clone. The chain joins TRBV5-5 to TRBJ1-4, with TRBD1 as a possible D gene (6 bases). The V gene's germline CDR1 is SGHKS and CDR2 YYEKEE (reference sequence). Between the trimmed V and J ends, which lost 1 base and 7 bases, there was a span of 14 bases. The CDR3 runs 15 residues. CDR3 nucleotides: TGTGCCAGCAGCTTGTTGGGGGGCGGGAGTGAAAAACTGTTTTTT. Amino acid sequence: CASSLLGGGSEKLFF.

This chain uses TRBV30 with TRBJ1-5; possible D gene TRBD1, 5 bases. There are 14 residues in the CDR3. Per the germline V gene, CDR1 is GTSNPN and CDR2 is SVGIG (reference sequence). Trimming left V 5 bases short and J 1 base short, with 12 bases between. The CDR3 nucleotides are TGTGCCTGGGGTGGGGCAGCCAGCAATCAGCCCCAGCATTTT. Its protein product is CAWGGAASNQPQHF.

DNA for the CDR3: TGTGCCAGCAGTAAGAACACTGAAGCTTTCTTT. It yields the protein CASSKNTEAFF. The gene calls are TRBV7-9 and TRBJ1-1; D not certain. V was pared by 6 bases and J by 1 base, with 3 bases between. CDR3 length: 11 amino acids. In germline, CDR1 is SEHNR, CDR2 FQNEAQ (reference sequence).

The V and J genes are TRBV30 and TRBJ1-1; TRBD1 matches 7 bases. V gave up 8 bases and J gave up 6 bases; unmatched junction bases: 6. The CDR3 totals 11 residues. Germline V lookup: CDR1 GTSNPN, CDR2 SVGIG (reference sequence). CDR3 sequence (DNA): TGTGCCGGTGACAGGGACGCTGAAGCTTTCTTT. This translates into CAGDRDAEAFF.

This chain links TRBV5-1 with TRBJ1-1, with 8 bases aligning to TRBD1. The V gene end was trimmed by 1 base and the J gene end by 5 bases; junction bases not matched to a gene: 7. CDR3 size: 15 residues. Per germline, CDR1 SGHRS and CDR2 YFSETQ. CDR3 sequence (DNA): TGCGCCAGCAGCTTGAGGGCAGGGGGCGCGACTGAAGCTTTCTTT. It is translated as CASSLRAGGATEAFF.

V and J are TRBV16 and TRBJ1-1; D might be TRBD1 (5 bases). This CDR3 region has 13 residues. CDR1 is KGHSY and CDR2 is FQNENV in the germline V gene. V was pared by 0 bases and J by 5 bases, with 7 bases between. For the CDR3, the DNA is TGTGCCAGCAGCCAATCACGGGGGACTGAAGCTTTCTTT. Its translation is CASSQSRGTEAFF.

The V call is TRBV7-3, the J call TRBJ2-7; 8 positions agree with TRBD2. The CDR3 runs 14 residues. CDR1 and CDR2 (germline): SGHTA, FQGTGA. The J segment lost 4 bases and the V segment lost 1 base, leaving 3 bases of the junction unmatched. The CDR3 sequence is CASSLKAGAYEQYF. For the CDR3, the DNA is TGTGCCAGCAGCTTAAAAGCGGGGGCTTACGAGCAGTACTTC.

The genes are TRBV19 and TRBJ1-6, with D unclear. V was pared by 0 bases and J by 7 bases, with 4 bases between. This CDR3 comprises 13 residues. Germline CDR1 is LNHDA and CDR2 is SQIVND (reference sequence). The CDR3 here is CASSIESNSPLHF. The CDR3 bases are TGTGCCAGTAGTATAGAGTCGAATTCACCCCTCCACTTT.

The chain joins TRBV13 to TRBJ2-7, with D unclear. The germline CDR1 and CDR2 sequences are PRHDT and FYEKMQ (reference sequence). With 5 bases removed from V and 3 bases from J, the gap between germline ends came to 8 bases. The CDR3 has 12 amino acids. CDR3 in amino acids: CASSLGLYEQYF. Written as DNA, the CDR3 is TGTGCCAGCAGCCTCGGTCTCTACGAGCAGTACTTC.

The V call is TRBV7-2, the J call TRBJ2-1; 10 bases are a match to TRBD1. The CDR3 contains 14 residues. V dropped 1 base and J dropped 10; count of bases not matched to a gene: 4. CDR1 SGHTA and CDR2 FQGNSA come from the germline V gene. CDR3 amino acids: CASSLGQGAGEQFF. Here the CDR3 DNA reads TGTGCCAGCAGCTTAGGACAGGGGGCGGGAGAGCAGTTCTTC.

The table lists this clone with a count of one. The rearrangement links TRBV28 to TRBJ1-5; D perhaps matches TRBD1 (5 bases). With 6 bases removed from V and 4 bases from J, the gap between germline ends came to 19 bases. This CDR3 spans 16 amino acids. Germline values: CDR1 MDHEN, CDR2 SYDVKM. The CDR3 DNA is TGTGCCAGCAGGGGGGGGGTTCACAGTTCTAATCAGCCCCAGCATTTT. Translating gives CASRGGVHSSNQPQHF.

The rearrangement joins TRBV7-2 to TRBJ2-3; 9 bases agree with TRBD2. Germline V gene data show CDR1 as SGHTA and CDR2 as FQGNSA. The CDR3 length is 16 residues. J lost 0 bases, V lost 5 bases, and 6 bases had no gene match. CDR3 residues: CASSPSSGRSTDTQYF. DNA of the CDR3: TGTGCCAGCAGCCCGAGTAGCGGGAGAAGCACAGATACGCAGTATTTT.

The V gene is TRBV15, the J gene TRBJ1-2; 9 bases map to TRBD1. V was pared by 0 bases and J by 6 bases, with 11 bases of the junction left unmatched. This CDR3 is 17 amino acids long. The germline CDR1 and CDR2 sequences are LNHNV and YYDKDF (reference sequence). The CDR3: CATSRDFSGTGINGYTF. CDR3 nucleotides: TGTGCCACCAGCAGAGATTTCTCCGGGACAGGGATCAATGGCTACACCTTC.

Only one count was recorded for this clone. The chain has TRBV19 and TRBJ1-5; D remains unclear. CDR1 and CDR2 from the germline V gene are LNHDA and SQIVND (reference sequence). The CDR3 spans 16 residues. V was trimmed by 2 bases and J by 0 bases, leaving 11 bases between them. CDR3 bases: TGTGCCAGTAGTATACTACCTCTTAATAGCAATCAGCCCCAGCATTTT. Translation gives CASSILPLNSNQPQHF.

The V and J genes are TRBV11-2 and TRBJ2-2; 9 bases fit TRBD2. The CDR3 consists of 15 residues. The trim removed 0 bases at V and 8 bases at J, leaving 4 bases unmatched. CDR1 SGHAT and CDR2 FQNNGV come from the germline V gene. The CDR3 sequence: CASSLDLLAGGELFF. CDR3 bases: TGTGCCAGCAGCTTAGATCTCCTAGCGGGAGGGGAGCTGTTTTTT. Using reference TRBV11-2 and TRBJ2-2 for the parts outside the CDR3, the full variable domain is EAGVAQSPRYKIIEKRQSVAFWCNPISGHATLYWYQQILGQGPKLLIQFQNNGVVDDSQLPKDRFSAERLKGVDSTLKIQPAKLEDSAVYLCASSLDLLAGGELFFGEGSRLTVL.

V gene TRBV5-4 combines with J gene TRBJ2-5, with a possible D match to TRBD2 (6 bases). This CDR3 contains 16 residues. Between the trimmed V and J ends, which lost 0 bases and 5 bases, there was a span of 17 bases. Germline CDR1 reads SGHNT; CDR2 reads YYREEE (reference sequence). The CDR3 protein is CASSLGGGTRGETQYF. In DNA form, the CDR3 reads TGTGCCAGCAGCTTGGGGGGCGGCACCCGGGGGGAGACCCAGTACTTC.

The chain combines TRBV28 with TRBJ1-5; D call uncertain. The germline V and J ends were trimmed by 7 bases and 3 bases, with 10 bases remaining between them. From germline, CDR1 is MDHEN and CDR2 SYDVKM. The CDR3 consists of 13 residues. CDR3 coding DNA: TGTGCCAGCAATAGTGGTAACAATCAGCCCCAGCATTTT. Residues: CASNSGNNQPQHF.

This chain connects TRBV7-3 to TRBJ2-1, with D uncertain. The V end was cut by 6 bases, the J end by 1 base, with 10 bases between. The CDR3 totals 14 residues. Germline CDR1 reads SGHTA; CDR2 reads FQGTGA. For the CDR3, the DNA is TGTGCCAGCAGTCCCTTCGGGTCCTACAATGAGCAGTTCTTC. This encodes CASSPFGSYNEQFF.

V is TRBV5-1 and J is TRBJ2-1; 9 bases align to TRBD1. CDR3 length: 15 residues. The germline V gene has CDR1 SGHRS and CDR2 YFSETQ. V was clipped by 3 bases and J by 8 bases; unmatched bases: 9. CDR3 coding DNA: TGCGCCAGCAGCTCCGGGACAGGGAACCCCCATGAGCAGTTCTTC. This translates into CASSSGTGNPHEQFF.

The rearrangement links TRBV19 to TRBJ2-1, with 7 bases aligning to TRBD2. After removal of 1 base from V and 9 bases from J, the junction contained 6 bases not matched to a gene. This CDR3 has 14 amino acids. Germline CDR1 is LNHDA and CDR2 is SQIVND (reference sequence). CDR3 DNA sequence: TGTGCCAGTAGTATAGGGCGGGGGAGGAGTGAGCAGTTCTTC. It translates to CASSIGRGRSEQFF.

This clone was observed a few times. V is TRBV5-4 and J is TRBJ1-1, with D unresolved. Germline V gene lookup returns CDR1 SGHNT and CDR2 YYREEE (reference sequence). Trimming took off 9 bases at V and 4 bases at J, with 10 bases between the two ends. The CDR3 runs 11 residues. The CDR3 sequence: CATTTPTEAFF. The CDR3 region has the DNA TGTGCCACCACCACACCCACTGAAGCTTTCTTT.

The chain uses TRBV19 and TRBJ2-6, with 12 bases identical to TRBD1. The CDR3 length is 15 residues. With V trimmed by 5 bases and J by 6 bases, 2 bases remained unmatched. The V gene's germline CDR1 is LNHDA and CDR2 SQIVND (reference sequence). CDR3 residues: CASSWGQGAANVLTF. The DNA of the CDR3 is TGTGCCAGTAGTTGGGGACAGGGGGCGGCCAACGTCCTGACTTTC.